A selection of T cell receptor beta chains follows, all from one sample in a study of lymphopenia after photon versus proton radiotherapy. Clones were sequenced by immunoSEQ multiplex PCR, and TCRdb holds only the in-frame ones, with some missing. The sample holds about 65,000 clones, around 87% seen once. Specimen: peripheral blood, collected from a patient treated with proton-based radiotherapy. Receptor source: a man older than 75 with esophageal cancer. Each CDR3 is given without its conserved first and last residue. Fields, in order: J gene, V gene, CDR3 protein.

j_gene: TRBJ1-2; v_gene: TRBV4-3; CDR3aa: ASSQDLTGVGYT
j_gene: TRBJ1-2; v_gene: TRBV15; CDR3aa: ATSRGPHEGYGYT
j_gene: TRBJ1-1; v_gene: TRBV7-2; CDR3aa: ASSLLAGTEAF
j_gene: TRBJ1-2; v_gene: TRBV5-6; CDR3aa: ASSLGTGKDNYGYT
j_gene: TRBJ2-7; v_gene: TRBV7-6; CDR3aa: ASSLGFSSSYEQY
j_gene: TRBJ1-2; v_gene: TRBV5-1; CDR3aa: ASSLGTGVGGYT
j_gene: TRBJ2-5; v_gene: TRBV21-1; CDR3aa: ASSRGPETQY
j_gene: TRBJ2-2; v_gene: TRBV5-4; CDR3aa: ASTPQGLTGELF
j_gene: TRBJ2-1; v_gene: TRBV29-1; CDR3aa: SVEGSYSYNEQF
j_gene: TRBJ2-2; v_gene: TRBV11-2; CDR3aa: ASSSRLVSAGELF
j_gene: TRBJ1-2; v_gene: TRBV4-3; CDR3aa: ASSQQKRPLDYGYT
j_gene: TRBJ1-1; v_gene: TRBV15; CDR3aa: ATSRDRWTGEAF
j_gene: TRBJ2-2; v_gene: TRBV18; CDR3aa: ASSPPGTGWTGELF
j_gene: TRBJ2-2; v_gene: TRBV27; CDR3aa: ASIDRNTGELF
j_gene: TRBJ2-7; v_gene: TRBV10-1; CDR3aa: ASSGGAPLREQY
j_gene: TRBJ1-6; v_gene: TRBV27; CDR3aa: ASSLGGRPYNSPLH
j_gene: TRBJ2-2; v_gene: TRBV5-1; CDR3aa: ASGTGELF
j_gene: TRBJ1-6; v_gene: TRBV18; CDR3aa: ASSPTGDSPLH
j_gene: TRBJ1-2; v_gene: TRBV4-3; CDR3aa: ASSHVGLTNYGYT
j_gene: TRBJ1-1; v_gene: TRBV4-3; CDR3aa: ASSYDRGTEAF
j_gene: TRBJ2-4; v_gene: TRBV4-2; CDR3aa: ASSQGTARAKNIQY
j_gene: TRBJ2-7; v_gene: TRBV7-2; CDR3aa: ASSSFGQNSYEQY
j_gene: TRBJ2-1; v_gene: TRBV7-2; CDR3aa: ASSLEVPEQF
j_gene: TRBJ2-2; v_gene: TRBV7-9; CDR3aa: ASSLTQVAGELF
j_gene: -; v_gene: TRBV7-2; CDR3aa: ASSLVRGRMYEQY
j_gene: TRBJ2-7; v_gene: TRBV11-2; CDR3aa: ASSWRAIYEQY
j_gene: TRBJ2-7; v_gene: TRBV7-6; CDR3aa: ASSLAGLDQY
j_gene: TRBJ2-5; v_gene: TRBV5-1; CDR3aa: ASSTGTGEETQY